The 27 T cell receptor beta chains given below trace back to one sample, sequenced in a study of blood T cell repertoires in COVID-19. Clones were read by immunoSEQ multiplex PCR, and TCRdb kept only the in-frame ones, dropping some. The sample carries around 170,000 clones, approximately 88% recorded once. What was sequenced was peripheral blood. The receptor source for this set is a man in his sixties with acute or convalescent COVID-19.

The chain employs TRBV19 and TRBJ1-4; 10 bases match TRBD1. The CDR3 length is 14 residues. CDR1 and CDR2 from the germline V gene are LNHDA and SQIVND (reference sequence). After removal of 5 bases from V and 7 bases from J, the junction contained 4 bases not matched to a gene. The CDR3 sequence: CASSARDRGEKLFF. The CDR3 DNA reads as TGTGCCAGTAGTGCCCGGGACAGGGGTGAAAAACTGTTTTTT.

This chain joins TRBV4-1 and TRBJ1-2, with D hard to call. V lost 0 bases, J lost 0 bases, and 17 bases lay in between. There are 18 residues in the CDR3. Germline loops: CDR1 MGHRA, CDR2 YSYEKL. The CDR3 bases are TGCGCCAGCAGCCAAGATGGGCAGGACTTTATGACTAACTATGGCTACACCTTC. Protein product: CASSQDGQDFMTNYGYTF.

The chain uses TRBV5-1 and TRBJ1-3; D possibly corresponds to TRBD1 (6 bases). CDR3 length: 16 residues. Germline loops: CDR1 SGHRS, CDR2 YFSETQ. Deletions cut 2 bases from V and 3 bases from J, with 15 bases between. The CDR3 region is CASSFTGSLGGNTIYF. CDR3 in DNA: TGCGCCAGCAGCTTCACAGGGTCTCTGGGTGGAAACACCATATATTTT.

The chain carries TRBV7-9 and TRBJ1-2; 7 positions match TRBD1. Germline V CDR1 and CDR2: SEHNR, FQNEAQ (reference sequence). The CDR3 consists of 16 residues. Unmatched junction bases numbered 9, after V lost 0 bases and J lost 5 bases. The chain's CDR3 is CASSLAGAGGRYGYTF. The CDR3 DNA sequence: TGTGCCAGCAGCTTAGCTGGGGCAGGGGGTAGGTATGGCTACACCTTC.

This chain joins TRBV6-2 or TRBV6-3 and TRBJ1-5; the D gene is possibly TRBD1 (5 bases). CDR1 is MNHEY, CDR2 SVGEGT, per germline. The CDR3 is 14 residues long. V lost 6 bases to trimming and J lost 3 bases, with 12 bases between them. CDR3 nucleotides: TGTGCCAGCAGCACCGACAGATTCAATCAGCCCCAGCATTTT. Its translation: CASSTDRFNQPQHF.

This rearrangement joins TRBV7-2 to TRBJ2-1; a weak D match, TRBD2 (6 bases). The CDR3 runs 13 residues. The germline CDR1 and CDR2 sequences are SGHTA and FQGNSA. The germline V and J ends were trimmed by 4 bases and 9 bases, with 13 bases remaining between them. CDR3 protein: CASSWDWTSEQFF. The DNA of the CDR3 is TGTGCCAGCAGCTGGGACTGGACTTCTGAGCAGTTCTTC.

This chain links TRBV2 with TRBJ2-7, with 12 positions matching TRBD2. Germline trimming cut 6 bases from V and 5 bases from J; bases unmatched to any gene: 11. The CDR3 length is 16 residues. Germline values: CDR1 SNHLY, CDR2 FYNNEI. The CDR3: CASSAGLAGSQNEQYF. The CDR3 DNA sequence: TGTGCCAGCAGCGCGGGACTAGCGGGTTCACAGAACGAGCAGTACTTC. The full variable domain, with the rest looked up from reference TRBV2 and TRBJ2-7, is EPEVTQTPSHQVTQMGQEVILRCVPISNHLYFYWYRQILGQKVEFLVSFYNNEISEKSEIFDDQFSVERPDGSNFTLKIRSTKLEDSAMYFCASSAGLAGSQNEQYFGPGTRLTVT.

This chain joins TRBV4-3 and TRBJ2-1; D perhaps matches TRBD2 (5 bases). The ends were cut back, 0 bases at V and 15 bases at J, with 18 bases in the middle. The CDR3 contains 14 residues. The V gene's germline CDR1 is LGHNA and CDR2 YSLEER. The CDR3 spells CASSQEEGSGRGFF. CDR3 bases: TGCGCCAGCAGCCAAGAGGAAGGGAGCGGCCGGGGGTTCTTC.

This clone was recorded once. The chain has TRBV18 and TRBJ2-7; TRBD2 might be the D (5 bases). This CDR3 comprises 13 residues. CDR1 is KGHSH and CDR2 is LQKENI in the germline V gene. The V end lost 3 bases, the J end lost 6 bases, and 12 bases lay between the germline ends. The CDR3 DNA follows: TGTGCCAGCTCACCTACGAGAGGAGGCGAGCAGTACTTC. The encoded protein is CASSPTRGGEQYF.

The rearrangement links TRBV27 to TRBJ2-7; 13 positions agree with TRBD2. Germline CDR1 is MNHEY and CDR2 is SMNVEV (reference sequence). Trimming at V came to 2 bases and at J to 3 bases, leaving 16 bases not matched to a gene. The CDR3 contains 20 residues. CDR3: CASSLKILGTSGAIGYEQYF. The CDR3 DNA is TGTGCCAGCAGTTTAAAGATCCTCGGGACTAGCGGGGCCATCGGCTACGAGCAGTACTTC.

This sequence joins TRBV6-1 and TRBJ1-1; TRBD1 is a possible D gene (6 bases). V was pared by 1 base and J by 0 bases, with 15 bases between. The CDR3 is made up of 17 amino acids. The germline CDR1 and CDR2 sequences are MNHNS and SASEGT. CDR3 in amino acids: CASSEGQVIGMNTEAFF. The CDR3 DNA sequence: TGTGCCAGCAGTGAAGGACAGGTAATCGGCATGAACACTGAAGCTTTCTTT.

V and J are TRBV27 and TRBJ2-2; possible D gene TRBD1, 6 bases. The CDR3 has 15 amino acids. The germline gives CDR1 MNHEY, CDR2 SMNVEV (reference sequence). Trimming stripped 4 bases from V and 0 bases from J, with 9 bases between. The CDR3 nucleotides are TGTGCCAGCAGTTCTAACAGGGCGAACACCGGGGAGCTGTTTTTT. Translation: CASSSNRANTGELFF.

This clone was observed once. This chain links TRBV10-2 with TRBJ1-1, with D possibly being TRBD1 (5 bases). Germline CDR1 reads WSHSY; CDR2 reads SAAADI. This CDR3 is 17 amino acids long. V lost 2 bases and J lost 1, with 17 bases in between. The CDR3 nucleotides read TGCGCCAGCAGTGAGGTTCCTGCGGGACCTTCGAACACTGAAGCTTTCTTT. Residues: CASSEVPAGPSNTEAFF.

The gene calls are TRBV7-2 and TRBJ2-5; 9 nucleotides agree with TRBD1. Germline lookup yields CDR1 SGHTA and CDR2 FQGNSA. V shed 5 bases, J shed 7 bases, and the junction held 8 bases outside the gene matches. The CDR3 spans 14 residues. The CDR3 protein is CASSPRDRVGTQYF. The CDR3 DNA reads TGTGCCAGCAGCCCAAGGGACAGGGTGGGGACCCAGTACTTC.

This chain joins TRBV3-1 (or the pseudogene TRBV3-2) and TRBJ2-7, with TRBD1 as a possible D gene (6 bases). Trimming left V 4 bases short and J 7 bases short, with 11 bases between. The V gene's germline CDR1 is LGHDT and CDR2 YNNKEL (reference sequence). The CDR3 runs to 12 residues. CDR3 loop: CASSLATGEQYF. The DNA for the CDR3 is TGTGCCAGCAGCCTGGCCACAGGGGAGCAGTACTTC.

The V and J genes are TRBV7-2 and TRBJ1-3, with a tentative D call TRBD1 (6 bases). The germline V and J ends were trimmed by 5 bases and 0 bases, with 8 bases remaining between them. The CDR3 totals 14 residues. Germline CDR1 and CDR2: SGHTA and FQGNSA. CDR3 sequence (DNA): TGTGCCAGCAGCCAGGGGCCCTCTGGAAACACCATATATTTT. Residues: CASSQGPSGNTIYF.

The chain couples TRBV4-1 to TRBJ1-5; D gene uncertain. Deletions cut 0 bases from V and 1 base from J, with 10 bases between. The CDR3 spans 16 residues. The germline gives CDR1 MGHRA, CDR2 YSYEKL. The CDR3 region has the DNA TGCGCCAGCAGCCAAGATTATGGGGAGAGCAATCAGCCCCAGCATTTT. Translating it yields CASSQDYGESNQPQHF.

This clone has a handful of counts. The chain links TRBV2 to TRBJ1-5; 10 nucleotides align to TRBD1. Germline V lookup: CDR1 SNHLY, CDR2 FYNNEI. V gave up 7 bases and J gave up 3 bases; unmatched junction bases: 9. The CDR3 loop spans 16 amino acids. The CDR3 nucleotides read TGTGCCAGCACCTCGGTGGGACAGGGGATCAATCAGCCCCAGCATTTT. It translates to CASTSVGQGINQPQHF.

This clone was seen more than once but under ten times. The CDR3 loop reads CASSLGLAGIEQYF. The CDR3 coding sequence is TGTGCCAGCAGCTTAGGACTAGCGGGGATCGAGCAGTACTTC. The rearrangement links TRBV7-2 to TRBJ2-7, with 11 bases matching TRBD2. The CDR3 sequence is 14 residues long. Trimming removed 1 base from V and 6 bases from J; junction bases left unmatched: 2. CDR1 SGHTA and CDR2 FQGNSA come from the germline V gene.

CDR3 sequence (DNA): TGCGCCAGCAGCCAAGAAATAAGGGGTGGAGGCTACACCTTC. Translated, it gives CASSQEIRGGGYTF. This chain joins TRBV4-1 and TRBJ1-2; a weak D match, TRBD1 (5 bases). There are 14 residues in the CDR3. The V end lost 0 bases, the J end lost 8 bases, and 13 bases lay between the germline ends. The germline V gene has CDR1 MGHRA and CDR2 YSYEKL.

The CDR3, as DNA: TGTGCCAGCAGCGAGGGCATCCTAAACTATGGCTACACCTTC. Protein sequence: CASSEGILNYGYTF. The chain joins TRBV11-2 to TRBJ1-2; no clear D gene. In germline, CDR1 is SGHAT, CDR2 FQNNGV. The V end lost 5 bases, the J end lost 2 bases, and 12 bases lay between the germline ends. This CDR3 is built from 14 residues.

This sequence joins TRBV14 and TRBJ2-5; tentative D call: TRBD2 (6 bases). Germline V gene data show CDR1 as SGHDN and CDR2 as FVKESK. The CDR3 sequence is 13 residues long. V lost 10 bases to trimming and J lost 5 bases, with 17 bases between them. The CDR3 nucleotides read TGTGCCACCCGGGATCTAGCGTCGGAGACCCAGTACTTC. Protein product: CATRDLASETQYF.

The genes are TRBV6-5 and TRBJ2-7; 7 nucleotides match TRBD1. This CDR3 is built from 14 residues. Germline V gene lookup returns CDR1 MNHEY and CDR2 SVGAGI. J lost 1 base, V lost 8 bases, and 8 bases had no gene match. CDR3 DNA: TGTGCCAGCCCTGGGACAGATCGTTCCTACGAGCAGTACTTC. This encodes CASPGTDRSYEQYF.

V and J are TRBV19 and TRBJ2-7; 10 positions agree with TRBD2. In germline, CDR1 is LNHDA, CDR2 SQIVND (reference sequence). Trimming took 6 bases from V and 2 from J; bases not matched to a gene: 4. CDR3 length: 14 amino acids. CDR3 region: CASSLAGAPYEQYF. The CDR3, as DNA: TGTGCCAGTAGCCTAGCGGGGGCCCCCTACGAGCAGTACTTC. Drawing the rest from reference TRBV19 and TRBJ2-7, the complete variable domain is DGGITQSPKYLFRKEGQNVTLSCEQNLNHDAMYWYRQDPGQGLRLIYYSQIVNDFQKGDIAEGYSVSREKKESFPLTVTSAQKNPTAFYLCASSLAGAPYEQYFGPGTRLTVT.

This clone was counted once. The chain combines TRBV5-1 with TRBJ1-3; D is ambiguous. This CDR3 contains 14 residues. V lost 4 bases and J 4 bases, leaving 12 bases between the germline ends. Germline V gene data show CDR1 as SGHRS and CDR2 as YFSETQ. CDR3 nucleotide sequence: TGCGCCAGCAGCCCCGTAGCGGTCGGAAACACCATATATTTT. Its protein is CASSPVAVGNTIYF.

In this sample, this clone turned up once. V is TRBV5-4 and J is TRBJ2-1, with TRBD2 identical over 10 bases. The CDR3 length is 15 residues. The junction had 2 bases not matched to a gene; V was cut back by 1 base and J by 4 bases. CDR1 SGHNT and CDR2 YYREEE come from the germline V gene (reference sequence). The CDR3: CASSLPSGRYNEQFF. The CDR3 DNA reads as TGTGCCAGCAGCTTGCCTAGCGGGAGATACAATGAGCAGTTCTTC.

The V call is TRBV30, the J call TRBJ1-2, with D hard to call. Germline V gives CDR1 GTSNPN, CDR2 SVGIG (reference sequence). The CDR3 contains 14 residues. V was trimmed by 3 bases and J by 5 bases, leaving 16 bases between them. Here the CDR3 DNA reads TGTGCCTGGAGCATCACCGGGAAGTTATATGGCTACACCTTC. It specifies CAWSITGKLYGYTF.